These T cell receptor beta chains were read from a single sample in a study of cytomegalovirus exposure and HLA in healthy donors. The data were produced by immunoSEQ multiplex PCR, yet TCRdb's version contains in-frame clones alone and is incomplete. This repertoire shows approximately 180,000 clones, around 81% found once; its top ten account for approximately 1.8%. The sequencing sample was made of PBMCs. The receptors derive from a man between 18 and 29 years old in good health and CMV-seronegative. Each CDR3 is given with its conserved first and last residue. For some rows the clone size is stated as once, few or many, or as a class when expanded; others skip it.

v_gene	j_gene	abundance	CDR3aa
TRBV7-3	TRBJ2-3	once	CASSLNGGANTDTQYF
TRBV6-4	TRBJ2-1	-	CASSDFSGNEQFF
TRBV13	TRBJ2-7	few	CAISDPRDSYEQYF
TRBV6-6	TRBJ2-1	-	CASSYPAGGTYNEQFF
TRBV5-6	TRBJ2-3	-	CASSSRVRFSTDTQYF
TRBV9	TRBJ1-6	-	CASSADGDNSPLHF
TRBV6-5	TRBJ2-5	few	CASHSTGSETQYF
TRBV4-1	TRBJ2-3	-	CASRQQGLAVGDTQYF
TRBV19	TRBJ2-3	-	CASSIIVRPDTQYF
TRBV7-2	TRBJ2-2	few	CASSSVAGPAGELFF
TRBV6-1	TRBJ2-7	-	CASSWRGGAYEQYF
TRBV6-5	TRBJ2-7	-	CASSYSGLAGDEQYF
TRBV15	TRBJ2-7	-	CATSGWTGVAYEQYF
TRBV6-1	TRBJ2-1	-	CASSPTSGRSNEQFF
TRBV18	TRBJ1-1	-	CASSPPGGLMNTEAFF
TRBV15	TRBJ2-7	-	CATSARGRGYEQYF
TRBV7-6	TRBJ2-1	-	CASSPGPRGEQFF
TRBV30	TRBJ2-1	-	CAWSPTRNEQFF
TRBV11-2	TRBJ2-7	-	CASSLADSMRHF
TRBV5-4	TRBJ1-2	-	CASRSGTVTPNYGYTF
TRBV6-1	TRBJ1-2	-	CASSVRTGSNYGYTF
TRBV29-1	TRBJ2-1	-	CSVESGLSYSEQFF
TRBV29-1	TRBJ2-3	-	CSVAPSGTLDTQYF
TRBV5-4	TRBJ1-3	-	CASSLWLTGAGNTIYF
TRBV27	TRBJ2-7	-	CASSLRFMAGEQYF
TRBV28	TRBJ2-3	few	CASSPPLSSSITDTQYF
TRBV5-1	TRBJ1-1	-	CASSWDKDTEAFF